These 7 T cell receptor beta chains were sequenced from one sample in a study of T cell clonality in common variable immunodeficiency. The data were produced by immunoSEQ multiplex PCR, yet TCRdb's version contains in-frame clones alone and is incomplete. The sample shows around 55,000 clones, none of them appearing just once. Sequencing used peripheral blood mononuclear cells. These TCRs come from a person aged 18 to 70 in good health.

Of note for this clone: The read halts 3 residues ahead of the CDR3 end, with the missing end drawn from the germline J gene. V gene TRBV11-2 combines with J gene TRBJ1-1; 9 nucleotides match TRBD1. Germline V CDR1 and CDR2: SGHAT, FQNNGV. Unmatched junction bases numbered 9, after V lost 5 bases and J lost 5 bases. The CDR3 is 15 amino acids. The CDR3 bases that were read are TGTGCCAGCAGCATCGCCGGTGGGACAGGGACTGAA. Translation: CASSIAGGTGTE. The complete CDR3 protein is CASSIAGGTGTEAFF.

This clone was found many times. The CDR3 end falls 3 residues outside the read, so it is completed with the germline J gene. V gene TRBV7-2 combines with J gene TRBJ2-2, with D unresolved. CDR1 is SGHTA and CDR2 is FQGNSA in the germline V gene. CDR3 size: 12 residues. V lost 5 bases to trimming and J lost 3 bases, with 4 bases between them. CDR3 loop: CASSRYTGELFF. Partial CDR3 DNA: TGTGCCAGCAGCCGTTACACCGGGGAG.

The table lists this clone with many counts. Compared with germline, one end of the junction differs, possibly owing to a read error. The sequence runs out 3 residues before the end of the CDR3; the remainder is reconstructed from the germline J gene. V is TRBV4-2 and J is TRBJ1-2; possible D gene TRBD1, 5 bases. The CDR3 loop spans 14 amino acids. The germline V gene has CDR1 LGHNA and CDR2 YNFKEQ. The CDR3: CASSQDGGGDGYTF. CDR3 DNA, as far as it was read: TGCGCCAGCAGCCAAGATGGCGGGGGAGATGGC.

This clone was counted at least ten times. The read is 3 residues too short to cover the CDR3 end, so that end is filled in from the germline J gene. The chain links TRBV30 to TRBJ1-1, with D unclear. Trimming left V 0 bases short and J 1 base short, with 18 bases between. This CDR3 region has 17 residues. In germline, CDR1 is GTSNPN, CDR2 SVGIG (reference sequence). CDR3 sequence: CAWSVERGRWGNTEAFF. Incomplete CDR3 DNA: TGTGCCTGGAGTGTAGAACGGGGTAGATGGGGGAACACTGAA.

A few counts support this clone. This could be a read error, since a much larger clone is one nucleotide away. Read sequence stops 3 residues before the CDR3 end, and the germline J gene provides the missing end. J is TRBJ2-5 and V is TRBV13; TRBD2 might be the D (6 bases). There are 15 residues in the CDR3. CDR1 and CDR2 from the germline V gene are PRHDT and FYEKMQ (reference sequence). The chain's CDR3 is CASSPRTTSTDTQYF. CDR3 bases read: TGTGCCAGCAGCCCCCGGACAACTAGCACAGATACC.

This clone was observed many times. CDR3 amino acids: CASRTGTENSPLHF. CDR3 DNA (partial): TGTGCCAGTAGGACAGGGACGGAAAATTCACCC. The chain has TRBV19 and TRBJ1-6; 7 bases agree with TRBD1. The CDR3 extends 3 residues past the end of the read, so its final part is completed from the germline J gene. V lost 6 bases to trimming and J lost 7 bases; unmatched junction nucleotides: 6. The CDR3 covers 14 residues. Germline V lookup: CDR1 LNHDA, CDR2 SQIVND (reference sequence).

There are many counts of this clone. The missing CDR3 end, 3 residues past where the read stops, is filled in from the germline J gene. The V call is TRBV20-1, the J call TRBJ2-2; maybe TRBD2 (6 bases). The CDR3 contains 14 residues. The V and J ends lost 2 bases and 5 bases respectively, with 12 bases between them. From germline, CDR1 is DFQATT and CDR2 SNEGSKA (reference sequence). The part of the CDR3 DNA that was read is TGCAGTGCTAGAAGGCGGGGAGGAACCGGGGAG. It codes for CSARRRGGTGE. The full-length CDR3 reads as CSARRRGGTGELFF.